This T cell receptor beta chain came from a study of T cells in Graves' hyperthyroidism and ophthalmopathy. Comment on this clonotype: The CDR3 end shows no conserved phenylalanine or tryptophan, and so a read error is likely. Because the CDR3's place on the DNA is in doubt, the DNA is left out and the CDR3 is given as listed by TCRdb.

It was uncontrolled infection, other autoimmune disease, pregnancy or lactation that excluded patients. The TCR beta CDR3 regions underwent amplification using RNA transcripts as the source. First-round RT-PCR with HTBI primers amplified the TCR CDR3 region. TCRdb processed the multiplex PCR reads anew with MiXCR; each CDR3 protein has one entry. The sample carries 500,000 to 650,000 distinct CDR3 sequences, over 35% recorded once. From its first to its last residue, the CDR3 has 10 amino acids. Germline V CDR1 and CDR2: SEHNR, FQNEAQ (reference sequence). The gene calls are TRBV7-9 and TRBJ1-1; the D call of TRBD1 is as the table states it, not checked on the DNA. The specimen sequenced was peripheral blood or thyroid tissue (not recorded which). The clonotype originates from an adult woman with Graves' disease, either hyperthyroidism or ophthalmopathy (not recorded which). CDR3 amino acids: CASSPTGDFS.